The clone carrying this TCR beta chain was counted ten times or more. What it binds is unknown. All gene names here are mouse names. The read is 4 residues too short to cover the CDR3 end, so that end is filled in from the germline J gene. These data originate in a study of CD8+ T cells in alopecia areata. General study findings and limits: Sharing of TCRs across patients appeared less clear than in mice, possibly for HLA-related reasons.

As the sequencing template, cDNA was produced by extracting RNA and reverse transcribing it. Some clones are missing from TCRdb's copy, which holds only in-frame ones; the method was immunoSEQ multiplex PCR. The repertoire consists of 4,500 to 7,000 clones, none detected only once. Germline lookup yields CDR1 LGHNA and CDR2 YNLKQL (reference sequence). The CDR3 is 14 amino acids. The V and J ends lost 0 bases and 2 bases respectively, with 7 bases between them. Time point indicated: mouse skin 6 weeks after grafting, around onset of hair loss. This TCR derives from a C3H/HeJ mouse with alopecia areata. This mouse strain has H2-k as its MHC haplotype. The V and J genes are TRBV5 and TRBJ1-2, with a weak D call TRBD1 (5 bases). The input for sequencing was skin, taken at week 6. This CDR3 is CASSQEGGNSDYTF. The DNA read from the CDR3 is TGTGCCAGCAGCCAAGAGGGGGGGAACTCC.